This T cell receptor beta chain is drawn from a study of T cell repertoires in cytomegalovirus infection. About the research overall: An indication of both CMV infection and matching HLA type came from public TCR beta signatures.

Via MiXCR, TCRdb re-called the reads, giving one row per CDR3 protein. The sample yields around 450,000 distinct CDR3 sequences, approximately 31% seen once. Study-level results: Cumulated frequencies of public TCR beta families served to identify carriers of CMV plus the relevant HLA. Dominating the ex vivo response were HLA-C-restricted CMV-specific TCR beta clonotypes.

Per the germline V gene, CDR1 is SGHDT and CDR2 is YYEEEE. The CDR3 is made up of 15 amino acids. The V end was cut by 0 bases, the J end by 1 base, with 8 bases between. As concerns this clonotype: Its target is unknown.

This receptor was taken from a human donor in good health (CMV status not recorded). Some clones in this sample may be carry-over from other donors' samples. The chain combines TRBV5-6 with TRBJ2-1, with a possible D match to TRBD1 (6 bases). Sample: PBMCs. CDR3 protein: CASSLEQGSYNEQFF. CDR3 in DNA: TGTGCCAGCAGCTTGGAGCAGGGGTCCTACAATGAGCAGTTCTTC.